This TCR beta chain was recovered during a study of T cells in Graves' hyperthyroidism and ophthalmopathy. The V gene's germline CDR1 is MNHEY and CDR2 SVGEGT. V gave up 2 bases and J gave up 3 bases, with 19 bases separating them. This CDR3 is 17 amino acids long. Amplification yielded TCR beta CDR3 regions, with RNA transcripts as the source. The primer set for the first-round RT-PCR of the TCR CDR3 was HTBI. Via MiXCR, TCRdb re-called the multiplex PCR reads, giving one row per CDR3 protein. The sample lists hundreds of thousands of distinct CDR3 sequences; about 19% were seen once. The TCR sequence derives from a woman in her fifties or sixties with Graves' hyperthyroidism that later progressed to Graves' ophthalmopathy. The sequenced sample was blood. The rearrangement uses TRBV6-2 or TRBV6-3 and TRBJ1-1; D uncertain. CDR3 in amino acids: CASSYGPSDKFYTEAFF. For the CDR3, the DNA is TGTGCCAGCAGTTACGGGCCGTCAGATAAATTTTACACTGAAGCTTTCTTT.